Following are 2 T cell receptor beta chains from one sample sequenced in a study of regulatory dendritic cells for organ transplantation. Antigens for these TCRs are unknown. Assay used: immunoSEQ multiplex PCR; TCRdb lists only in-frame clones, some missing. The table includes about 10,000 clones, about 71% detected once. Allogeneic regulatory or mature dendritic cells were co-cultured for 4 to 6 days with CFSE-labeled sorted T cells at 1:10. What was sequenced was naive CD4+ T cells from blood cultured with dendritic cells. Subset defined: CD45RA+ naive T cells. Receptors originate from a human donor in good health.

The CDR3 loop is CASSLDRFPSPLHF. In nucleotides, the CDR3 is TGCGCCAGCAGCTTGGACAGGTTTCCCTCACCCCTCCACTTT. The rearrangement links TRBV5-1 to TRBJ1-6; the D gene is possibly TRBD1 (5 bases). CDR1 is SGHRS and CDR2 is YFSETQ in the germline V gene. CDR3 length: 14 amino acids. Trimming stripped 0 bases from V and 10 bases from J, with 11 bases between.

The chain couples TRBV11-3 to TRBJ1-1; a possible D gene is TRBD1 (5 bases). In germline, CDR1 is SGHNT, CDR2 YENEEA. CDR3 size: 15 residues. Trimming left V 0 bases short and J 6 bases short, with 14 bases between. The CDR3 coding sequence is TGTGCCAGCAGCTTAGAGGCAGGGTCTATGGCTGAAGCTTTCTTT. This sequence encodes CASSLEAGSMAEAFF.